This T cell receptor beta chain came from a study of shared clonotypes between healthy human individuals (dated by TCRdb to between 2020 and 2021). The study in broad terms: The cohort comprised a couple of women and three men aged 18 to 49 years. Per donor, leukapheresis produced somewhere between about 0.9 and 9.5 billion PBMCs. For each donor, CD4 naive and CD4 memory were each run on three plates, CD8 naive on two plates, and CD8 memory on one plate. To estimate repertoire size and how much clonotypes are shared between individuals, the study performed deep sequencing of blood TCR repertoires from roughly five healthy adults. To increase sequencing depth and limit assay-specific biases, TCR repertoire library preparation and sequencing were carried out by different laboratories using diverse techniques. Overall study results and their limits: Pairwise subsampling indicated that sequencing depth was expected to affect the degree of clonotype sharing among donors. Sampling was restricted to blood, and TCR repertoires in tissues likely differ from the TCR repertoires found in blood. Because the study included a small number of donors, the genetic and exposure-history diversity represented was limited. Estimated clonotype richness was generally larger for naive than for memory subsets. Even with the large sequencing depth, rarefaction of the sorted-subset datasets indicated that sequencing was incomplete. Higher generation probabilities were observed for clonotypes shared by all four sorted-subset donors than for non-shared clonotypes. About 5% of naive CD4, 3.5% of naive CD8, approximately 2.2% of memory CD4, and about 0.4% of memory CD8 clonotypes were shared across four donors.

V gives up 5 bases and J gives up 5 bases, and the segment between their germline ends measures 9 bases. As encoded in the germline V gene (reference sequence), CDR1 is LNHDA while CDR2 is SQIVND. The CDR3 starts with the cysteine, ends with the phenylalanine, and has 12 residues. Only CDR3 DNA is held: 36 bases, read in frame from base 1. This clone was counted a few times. Its cognate antigen has yet to be identified. No qualities accompany the bases; no much larger clone lies one base away. TCR CDR3 regions were amplified from genomic DNA by multiplex PCR using the deep immunoSEQ assay. For each cell subset, the extracted genomic DNA was distributed evenly across all wells of several immunoSEQ 96-well plates, and each plate served as one replicate. Each replicate PCR for sorted subsets received about 200 ng genomic DNA, equal to about 30,000 T cell genomes. Purified libraries were measured with a Qubit 3.0 fluorometer, size-checked on a Bioanalyzer 2100, and measured again with the KAPA Library Quantification kit. Each immunoSEQ 96-well plate was sequenced on its own single-read 150-cycle Illumina NextSeq 550 flow cell. Per the original workflow: The immunoSEQ output contained only junctional sequences without quality scores, so filtering could not match that applied to full-length reads. Sequences were annotated with PyIR, a Python wrapper for IgBLAST v1.9, using IMGT germline references to assign V/J genes and CDR3. Reads with weak V/J assignments (E-value above 1e-6), missing CDR3, stop codons, out-of-frame junctions, or ambiguous translated residues were removed. A V3J clonotype was defined by an identical inferred V gene, J gene, and CDR3 amino acid sequence. Percentage overlap between repertoires was computed as shared unique clonotypes divided by the size of the smaller repertoire. Repertoire richness was assessed with RTK rarefaction, the Chao1 estimator, and Recon v2.1 estimates of unobserved clonotypes. OLGA was used to compute generation probabilities for all TCRbeta clonotypes that the gDNA method yielded from a handful of donors. Held by TCRdb, this immuneACCESS table contains in-frame sequences only and omits some clones. Under half of the omission traces to an unresolved V gene where checked; the cause of the rest is unknown. Clone size and V and J calls were adopted from that table, with D and trimming inferred from the DNA. The sample table lists under 850,000 clones, approximately 77% of them with a count of one. The leading ten clones occupy under 2% of the sample.

The donors were healthy, HIV-negative adults who had no recently reported acute infections or vaccinations. Every donor was a Caucasian adult living in Nashville, Tennessee, USA. CD4+ T cells were enriched by magnetic negative selection, after which naive cells were positively selected on CD45RA and the negative fraction was taken as the memory subset. Blood was collected by leukapheresis, and PBMCs were isolated by Ficoll-Histopaque density gradient centrifugation and then cryopreserved in liquid nitrogen vapor phase. Analytical flow cytometry was used to check the purity and quantity of every magnetically sorted T cell population. Genomic DNA was isolated from every sorted fraction and measured by UV absorbance on a Nanodrop 2000c.

Sequencing was performed on memory CD4+ T cells sorted from blood. This specimen's cell subset or site label, interpreted: CD45RA-negative fraction. This chain joins TRBV19 to TRBJ1-2; too little of a D gene remains to name it. This TCR was recovered from a woman aged 30 to 39 in good health. In nucleotide form, the sequence is TGTGCCAGTAGTTTTGAGGATTATGGCTACACCTTC. This gives the protein CASSFEDYGYTF.